This T cell receptor beta chain was captured in a study of CD8+CD57+ T cells in acquired aplastic anemia. Study-level information: Sorted cells (CD4+ and CD8+) yielded DNA amounts that averaged approximately 3 ug.

Researchers used genomic DNA as the template to profile TCR beta VDJ and CDR3. TCRdb re-called the reads with MiXCR, one entry per CDR3 protein. Among some 70,000 distinct CDR3 sequences, roughly 50% were seen once, and the ten largest hold about 9%. This clonotype was recorded many times. V was shortened by 0 bases and J by 7 bases, with 16 bases between the two germline ends. The CDR3 runs to 16 residues. Germline values: CDR1 LGHDT, CDR2 YNNKEL (reference sequence). The origin of this receptor is a human donor in good health, serving as a control. The gene calls are TRBV3-1 and TRBJ2-1; D may match TRBD1 or TRBD2 (5 bases each). The material sequenced was sorted CD4+, CD8+, or CD8+CD57+ T cells (not recorded which) from PBMCs. The CDR3 DNA follows: TGTGCCAGCAGCCAAGAGGGCTGGGACCTAGGGAATGAGCAGTTCTTC. Translated: CASSQEGWDLGNEQFF.